The present entry profiles one T cell receptor beta chain with its context. TCRdb used MiXCR to reprocess the 5' RACE reads, holding one entry per CDR3 protein. The repertoire holds 600,000 to 850,000 distinct CDR3 sequences, with 15% to 20% as singletons. The entry originates in a study of identical twins. The same sample was also studied in work on T cells expressing NK-cell markers.

The specimen sequenced was PBMCs. The receptor was isolated from a woman younger than 30 in good health.

The CDR3 protein is CASRQPWVVGYTF. DNA for the CDR3: TGTGCCTCAAGACAGCCGTGGGTAGTTGGCTACACCTTC. The V gene is TRBV12-3 or TRBV12-4, the J gene TRBJ1-2, with D possibly TRBD1 on 5 matching bases. The CDR3 covers 13 residues. Between the trimmed V and J ends, which lost 11 bases and 7 bases, there was a span of 20 bases.